This TCR beta chain is drawn from a study of regulatory T cells in long-lasting Graves disease. CDR3 length: 14 amino acids. CDR1 is LGHDT, CDR2 YNNKEL, per germline (reference sequence). TCR beta libraries were built with iRepertoire HTBI primers and Arm-PCR of CDR3 regions. TCRdb itself ran the multiplex PCR reads through MiXCR, one entry per CDR3 protein. The table shows roughly 380,000 distinct CDR3 sequences, with roughly 15% occurring only once. Time point in this sample: newly diagnosed GD, antithyroid drugs for less than 3 months. The TCR library used RNA extracted from PBMCs. EDTA tubes were used for drawing around 8.2 milliliters of peripheral blood. With regard to this clonotype: A read error may be the cause here, since a much bigger clone is one base away.

The sample in question was peripheral blood mononuclear cells (PBMCs), obtained at new diagnosis, from a patient treated with antithyroid drugs. This sequence joins TRBV3-1 and TRBJ2-4, with D possibly being TRBD2 (5 bases). The receptor comes from a female donor with Graves disease. The CDR3 is CASSQAGKSGIRYF. Written as DNA, the CDR3 is TGTGCCAGCAGCCAAGCGGGAAAATCAGGCATTCGGTACTTC.